This T cell receptor (beta chain) was documented in a study of T cell responses to AZD1222 COVID-19 vaccine. Findings of the study overall: Nearly half of unique spike-specific TCRs reportedly avoided B.1.351 and B.1.1.7 mutated regions.

As concerns this clone: Its antigen is not identified.

CDR1 is SEHNR and CDR2 is FQNEAQ in the germline V gene (reference sequence). Trimming stripped 1 base from V and 6 bases from J, with 18 bases between. The CDR3 runs 16 residues. The protocol was immunoSEQ multiplex PCR, while the TCRdb copy is restricted to in-frame clones and leaves out a portion. Of more than 55,000 clones listed, about 88% were seen once; the top ten hold approximately 6.1%. The receptor's source is an adult who received the AZD1222 COVID-19 vaccine. The V and J genes are TRBV7-9 and TRBJ1-2; D gene uncertain. The source material was peripheral blood, sampled 28 days after the second AZD1222 dose. The chain's CDR3 is CASSLVLTRSFDGYTF. The DNA for the CDR3 is TGTGCCAGCAGCTTAGTTTTGACCCGGTCATTTGATGGCTACACCTTC.